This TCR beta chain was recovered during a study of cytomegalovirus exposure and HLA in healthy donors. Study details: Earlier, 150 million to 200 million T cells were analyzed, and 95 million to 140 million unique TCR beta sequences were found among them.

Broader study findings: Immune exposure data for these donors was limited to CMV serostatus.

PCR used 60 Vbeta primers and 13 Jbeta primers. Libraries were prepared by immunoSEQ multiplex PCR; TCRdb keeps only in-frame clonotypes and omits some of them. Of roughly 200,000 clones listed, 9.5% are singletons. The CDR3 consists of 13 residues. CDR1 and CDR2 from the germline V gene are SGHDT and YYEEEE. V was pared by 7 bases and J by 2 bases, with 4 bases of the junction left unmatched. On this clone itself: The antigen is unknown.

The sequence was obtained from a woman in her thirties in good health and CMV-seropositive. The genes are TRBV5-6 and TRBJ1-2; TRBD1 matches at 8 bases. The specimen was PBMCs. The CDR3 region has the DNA TGTGCCAGCTACCGGACAGGGAACTATGGCTACACCTTC. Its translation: CASYRTGNYGYTF. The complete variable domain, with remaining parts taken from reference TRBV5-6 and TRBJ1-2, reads DAGVTQSPTHLIKTRGQQVTLRCSPKSGHDTVSWYQQALGQGPQFIFQYYEEEERQRGNFPDRFSGHQFPNYSSELNVNALLLGDSALYLCASYRTGNYGYTFGSGTRLTVV.